Included here is one T cell receptor beta chain sequence, with context. Its antigen target is currently unknown. No base quality information exists; no much larger clone differs at one position. These data belong to a study of shared clonotypes between healthy human individuals (dated by TCRdb to about 2020). About the investigation overall: The cohort comprised a couple of women and three men aged 18 to 49 years. To estimate repertoire size and how much clonotypes are shared between individuals, the study performed deep sequencing of blood TCR repertoires from five healthy adults. To increase sequencing depth and limit assay-specific biases, TCR repertoire library preparation and sequencing were carried out by different laboratories using diverse techniques. For each donor, CD4 naive and CD4 memory were each given three plates, CD8 naive was given two plates, and CD8 memory was given one plate. Per donor, leukapheresis produced somewhere between about 0.9 and 9 billion PBMCs.

Using the deep immunoSEQ assay, TCR CDR3 regions were amplified from genomic DNA by multiplex PCR. Extracted genomic DNA from each cell subset was distributed evenly across all wells of several immunoSEQ 96-well plates, and each plate was treated as a replicate. For sorted subsets, 200 to 250 ng genomic DNA, equal to tens of thousands of T cell genomes, was loaded into each replicate PCR. The purified libraries were quantified using a Qubit 3.0 fluorometer, sized with a Bioanalyzer 2100, and then quantified again using the KAPA Library Quantification kit. A separate single-read 150-cycle Illumina NextSeq 550 flow cell was used to sequence each immunoSEQ 96-well plate. The authors processed their data as follows. Because only junctional sequences without quality scores were contained in the immunoSEQ output, filtering matching that applied to full-length reads could not be performed. Sequences were annotated with PyIR, a Python wrapper for IgBLAST v1.9, using IMGT germline references to assign V/J genes and CDR3. Reads were filtered out if the reads had weak V/J assignments (E-value above 1e-6), no CDR3, stop codons, out-of-frame junctions, or ambiguous translated residues. V3J clonotypes were defined as sequences sharing the same inferred V gene, J gene, and CDR3 amino acid sequence. To compute the percentage overlap between repertoires, the number of shared unique clonotypes was divided by the size of the smaller repertoire. Three approaches were used to assess repertoire richness: RTK rarefaction, the Chao1 estimator, and Recon v2.1 estimates of unobserved clonotypes. OLGA was used to compute generation probabilities for all TCRbeta clonotypes that the gDNA method yielded from four donors. Not all clones reach the TCRdb copy of this immuneACCESS table, which keeps in-frame sequences only. Checked studies attribute under half of the gap to unresolved V genes and leave the rest unexplained. The V and J calls and clone size are taken from that table; D and trimming were inferred from the DNA. The sample records approximately 2.3 million clones, approximately 95% of which are singletons. Clones ranked in the top ten supply about 0.39% of the sample.

Healthy HIV-negative adults with no recently reported acute infections or vaccinations were included as donors. Every donor was a Caucasian adult living in Nashville, Tennessee, USA. CD4+ T cells were enriched through magnetic negative selection, after which naive cells were positively selected on CD45RA and the remaining negative fraction served as the memory subset. Blood was collected by leukapheresis, and PBMCs were isolated by Ficoll-Histopaque density gradient centrifugation and then cryopreserved in liquid nitrogen vapor phase. Purity and quantity of every magnetically sorted T cell population were checked by analytical flow cytometry. From each sorted fraction, genomic DNA was isolated and quantified by UV absorbance on a Nanodrop 2000c. The CDR3 numbers 14 residues from cysteine through phenylalanine. The entry retains the CDR3 DNA only, 42 bases that are in frame from base 1. V is clipped by 4 bases and J by 4 bases, and the sequence between their germline boundaries is 14 bases long. The germline V gene supplies CDR1 SGHDT and CDR2 YYEEEE.

Overall study results and their limits: About 5% of naive CD4, approximately 3.7% of naive CD8, about 2.5% of memory CD4, and around 0.4% of memory CD8 clonotypes were shared across a few donors. Naive subsets generally had larger estimated clonotype richness than memory subsets did. Based on pairwise subsampling, the degree of clonotype sharing among donors was expected to be affected by sequencing depth. Incomplete sequencing was indicated by rarefaction of sorted-subset datasets, despite the large sequencing depth. Sampling was restricted to blood, and TCR repertoires in tissues likely differ from the TCR repertoires found in blood. Higher generation probabilities were observed for clonotypes shared by all four sorted-subset donors than for non-shared clonotypes. Because the study included only a small number of donors, the genetic and exposure-history diversity represented was limited.

The rearrangement combines TRBV5-6 with TRBJ1-1, with the D gene call left open. This receptor was identified in a man aged 18 to 29 in good health. Some clones in this sample may be carry-over from other donors' samples. Sequences were obtained from naive CD4+ T cells from PBMCs. This specimen's cell subset or site label, interpreted: CD45RA+ positively selected. The CDR3 reads as follows: CASSRPKGGTEAFF. At the DNA level, the sequence is TGTGCCAGCAGCCGCCCCAAGGGTGGCACTGAAGCTTTCTTT.